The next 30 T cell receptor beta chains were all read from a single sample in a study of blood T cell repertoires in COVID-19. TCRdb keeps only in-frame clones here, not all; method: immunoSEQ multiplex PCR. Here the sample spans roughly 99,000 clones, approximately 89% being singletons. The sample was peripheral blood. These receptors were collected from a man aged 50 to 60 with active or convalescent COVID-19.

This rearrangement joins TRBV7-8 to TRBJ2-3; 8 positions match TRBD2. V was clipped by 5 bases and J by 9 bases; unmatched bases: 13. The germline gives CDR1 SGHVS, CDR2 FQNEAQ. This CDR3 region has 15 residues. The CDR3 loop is CASSAHREGRSTQYF. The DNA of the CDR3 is TGTGCCAGCAGCGCCCACCGGGAGGGCCGCTCCACGCAGTATTTT. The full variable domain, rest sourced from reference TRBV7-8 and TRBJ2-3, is GAGVSQSPRYKVAKRGQDVALRCDPISGHVSLFWYQQALGQGPEFLTYFQNEAQLDKSGLPSDRFFAERPEGSVSTLKIQRTQQEDSAVYLCASSAHREGRSTQYFGPGTRLTVL.

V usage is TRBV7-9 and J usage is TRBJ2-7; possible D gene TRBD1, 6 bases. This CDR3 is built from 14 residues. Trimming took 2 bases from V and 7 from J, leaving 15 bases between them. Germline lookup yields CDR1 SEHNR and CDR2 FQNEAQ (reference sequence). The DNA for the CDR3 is TGTGCCAGCAGCTTATCTAACAGGGTGGAAGAGCAGTACTTC. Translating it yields CASSLSNRVEEQYF.

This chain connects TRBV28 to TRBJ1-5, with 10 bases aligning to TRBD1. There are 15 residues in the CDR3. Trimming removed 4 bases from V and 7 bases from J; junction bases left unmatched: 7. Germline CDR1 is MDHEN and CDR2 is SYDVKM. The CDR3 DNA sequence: TGTGCCAGCAGTTCGGGACAGGGGAACGGCCAGCCCCAGCATTTT. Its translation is CASSSGQGNGQPQHF.

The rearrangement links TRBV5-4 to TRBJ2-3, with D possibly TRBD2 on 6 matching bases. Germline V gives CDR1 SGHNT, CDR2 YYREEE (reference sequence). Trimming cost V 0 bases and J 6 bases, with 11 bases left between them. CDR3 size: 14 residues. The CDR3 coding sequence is TGTGCCAGCAGCTTGGTCGGGAGTAGGGATACGCAGTATTTT. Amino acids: CASSLVGSRDTQYF. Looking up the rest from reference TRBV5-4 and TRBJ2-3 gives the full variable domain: ETGVTQSPTHLIKTRGQQVTLRCSSQSGHNTVSWYQQALGQGPQFIFQYYREEENGRGNFPPRFSGLQFPNYSSELNVNALELDDSALYLCASSLVGSRDTQYFGPGTRLTVL.

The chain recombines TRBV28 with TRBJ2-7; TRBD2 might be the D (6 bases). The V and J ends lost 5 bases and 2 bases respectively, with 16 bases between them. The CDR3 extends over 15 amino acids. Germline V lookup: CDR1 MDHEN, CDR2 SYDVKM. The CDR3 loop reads CASSLSVAGPYEQYF. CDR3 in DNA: TGTGCCAGCAGTCTAAGCGTTGCGGGACCCTACGAGCAGTACTTC.

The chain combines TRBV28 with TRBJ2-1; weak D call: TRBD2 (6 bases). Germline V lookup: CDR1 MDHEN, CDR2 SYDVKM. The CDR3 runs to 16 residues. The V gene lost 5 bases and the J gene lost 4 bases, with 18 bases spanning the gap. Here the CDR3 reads CASSATRDWLYNEQFF. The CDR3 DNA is TGTGCCAGCAGTGCCACCCGGGACTGGCTTTACAATGAGCAGTTCTTC. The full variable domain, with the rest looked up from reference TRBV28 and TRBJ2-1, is DVKVTQSSRYLVKRTGEKVFLECVQDMDHENMFWYRQDPGLGLRLIYFSYDVKMKEKGDIPEGYSVSREKKERFSLILESASTNQTSMYLCASSATRDWLYNEQFFGPGTRLTVL.

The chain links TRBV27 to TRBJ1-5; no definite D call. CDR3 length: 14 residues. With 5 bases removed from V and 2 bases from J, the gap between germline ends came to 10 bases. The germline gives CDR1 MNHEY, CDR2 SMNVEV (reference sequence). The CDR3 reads CASSTRPGNQPQHF. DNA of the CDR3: TGTGCCAGCAGTACCCGCCCAGGCAATCAGCCCCAGCATTTT.

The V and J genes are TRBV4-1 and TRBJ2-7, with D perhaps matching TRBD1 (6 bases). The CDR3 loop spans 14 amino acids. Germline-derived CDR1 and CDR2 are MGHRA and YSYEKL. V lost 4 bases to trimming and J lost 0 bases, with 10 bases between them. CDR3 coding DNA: TGCGCCAGCAGCCCGGACAGCAGCTCCTACGAGCAGTACTTC. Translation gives CASSPDSSSYEQYF.

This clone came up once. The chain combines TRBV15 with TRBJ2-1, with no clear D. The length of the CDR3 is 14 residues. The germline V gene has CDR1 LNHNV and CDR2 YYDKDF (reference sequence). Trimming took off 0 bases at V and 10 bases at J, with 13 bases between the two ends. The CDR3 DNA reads TGTGCCACCAGCAGAGATCTGGGCAAAATGGAGCAGTTCTTC. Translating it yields CATSRDLGKMEQFF.

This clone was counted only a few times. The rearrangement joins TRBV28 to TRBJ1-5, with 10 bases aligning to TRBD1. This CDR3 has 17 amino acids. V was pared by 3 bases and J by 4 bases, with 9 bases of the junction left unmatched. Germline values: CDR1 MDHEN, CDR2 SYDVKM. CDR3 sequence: CASSLLDGTGVNQPQHF. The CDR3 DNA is TGTGCCAGCAGTTTGCTCGACGGGACAGGGGTTAATCAGCCCCAGCATTTT.

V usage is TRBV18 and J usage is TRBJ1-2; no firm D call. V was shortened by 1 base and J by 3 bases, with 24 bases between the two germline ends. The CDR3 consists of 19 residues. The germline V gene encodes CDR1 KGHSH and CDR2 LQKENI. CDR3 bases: TGTGCCAGCTCACCACAATCAGTTACAGTTGCCCCTACCGACTATGGCTACACCTTC. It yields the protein CASSPQSVTVAPTDYGYTF.

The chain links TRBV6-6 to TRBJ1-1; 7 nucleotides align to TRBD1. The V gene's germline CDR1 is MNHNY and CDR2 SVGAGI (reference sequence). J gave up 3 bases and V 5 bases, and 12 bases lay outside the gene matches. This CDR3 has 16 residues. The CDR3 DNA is TGTGCCAGCAGTCGGCGCCGAGGGCAGGGGGACACTGAAGCTTTCTTT. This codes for CASSRRRGQGDTEAFF.

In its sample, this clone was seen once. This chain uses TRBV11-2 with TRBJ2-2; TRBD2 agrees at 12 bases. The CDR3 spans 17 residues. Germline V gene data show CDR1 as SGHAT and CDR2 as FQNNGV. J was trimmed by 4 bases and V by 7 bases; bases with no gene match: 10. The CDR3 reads CASTPRLAGVSTGELFF. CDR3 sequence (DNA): TGTGCCAGCACCCCCCGACTAGCGGGAGTGAGCACCGGGGAGCTGTTTTTT.

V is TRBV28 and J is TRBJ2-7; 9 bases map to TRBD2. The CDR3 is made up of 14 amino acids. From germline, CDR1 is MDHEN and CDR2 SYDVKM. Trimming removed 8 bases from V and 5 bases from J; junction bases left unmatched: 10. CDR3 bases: TGTGCCAGCTCCCTTGCGGGAGGGCCGCACGAGCAGTACTTC. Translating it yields CASSLAGGPHEQYF. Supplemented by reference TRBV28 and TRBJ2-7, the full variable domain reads DVKVTQSSRYLVKRTGEKVFLECVQDMDHENMFWYRQDPGLGLRLIYFSYDVKMKEKGDIPEGYSVSREKKERFSLILESASTNQTSMYLCASSLAGGPHEQYFGPGTRLTVT.

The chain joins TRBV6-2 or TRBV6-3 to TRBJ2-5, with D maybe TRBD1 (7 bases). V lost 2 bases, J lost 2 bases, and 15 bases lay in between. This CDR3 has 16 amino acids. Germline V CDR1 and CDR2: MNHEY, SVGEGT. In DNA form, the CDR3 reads TGTGCCAGCAGTTACCCCGGGGGACAGAGGCAAGAGACCCAGTACTTC. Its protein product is CASSYPGGQRQETQYF.

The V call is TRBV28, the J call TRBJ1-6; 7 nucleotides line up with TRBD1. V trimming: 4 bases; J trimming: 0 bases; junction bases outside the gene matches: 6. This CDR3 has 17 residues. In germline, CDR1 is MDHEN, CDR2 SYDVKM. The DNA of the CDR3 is TGTGCCAGCAGTTCCAGGGACAGAGGCTCCTATAATTCACCCCTCCACTTT. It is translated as CASSSRDRGSYNSPLHF. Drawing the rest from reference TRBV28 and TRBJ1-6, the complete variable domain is DVKVTQSSRYLVKRTGEKVFLECVQDMDHENMFWYRQDPGLGLRLIYFSYDVKMKEKGDIPEGYSVSREKKERFSLILESASTNQTSMYLCASSSRDRGSYNSPLHFGNGTRLTVT.

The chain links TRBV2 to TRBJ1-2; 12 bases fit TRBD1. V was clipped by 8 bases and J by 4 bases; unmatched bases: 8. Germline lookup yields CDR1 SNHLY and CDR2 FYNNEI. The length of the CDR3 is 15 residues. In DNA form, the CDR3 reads TGTGCCAGCGAGGGGACAGGGGGCGTCGGCTATGGCTACACCTTC. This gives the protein CASEGTGGVGYGYTF. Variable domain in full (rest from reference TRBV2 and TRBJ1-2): EPEVTQTPSHQVTQMGQEVILRCVPISNHLYFYWYRQILGQKVEFLVSFYNNEISEKSEIFDDQFSVERPDGSNFTLKIRSTKLEDSAMYFCASEGTGGVGYGYTFGSGTRLTVV.

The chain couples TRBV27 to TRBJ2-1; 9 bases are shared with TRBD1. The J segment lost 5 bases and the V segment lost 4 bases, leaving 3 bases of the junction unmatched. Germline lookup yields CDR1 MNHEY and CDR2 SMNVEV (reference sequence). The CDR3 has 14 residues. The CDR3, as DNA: TGTGCCAGCAGTTGGACAGGGGACAACAATGAGCAGTTCTTC. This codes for CASSWTGDNNEQFF.

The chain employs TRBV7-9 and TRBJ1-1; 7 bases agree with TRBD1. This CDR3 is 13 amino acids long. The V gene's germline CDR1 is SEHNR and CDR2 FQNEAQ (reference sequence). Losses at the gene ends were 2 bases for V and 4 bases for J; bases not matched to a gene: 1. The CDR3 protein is CASSLQGGTEAFF. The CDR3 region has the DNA TGTGCCAGCAGCTTACAGGGGGGCACTGAAGCTTTCTTT.

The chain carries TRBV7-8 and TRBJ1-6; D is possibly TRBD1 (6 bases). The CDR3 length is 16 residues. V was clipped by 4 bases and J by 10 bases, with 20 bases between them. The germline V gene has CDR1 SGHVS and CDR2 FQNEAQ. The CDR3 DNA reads TGTGCCAGCAGCTGGACGGGGGGGGGCGTTGAGTCACCCCTCCACTTT. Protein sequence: CASSWTGGGVESPLHF.

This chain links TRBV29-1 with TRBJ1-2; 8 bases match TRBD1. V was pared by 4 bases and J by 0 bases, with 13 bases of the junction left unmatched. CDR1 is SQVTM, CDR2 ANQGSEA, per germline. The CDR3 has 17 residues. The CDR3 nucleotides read TGCAGCGTTGGACCCACAGGGGGGGCCTTAGCTAACTATGGCTACACCTTC. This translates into CSVGPTGGALANYGYTF.

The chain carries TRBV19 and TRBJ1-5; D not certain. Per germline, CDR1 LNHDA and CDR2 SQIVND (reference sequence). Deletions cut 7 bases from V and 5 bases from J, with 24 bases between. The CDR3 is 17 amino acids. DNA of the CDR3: TGTGCCAGTAATAACGACGAACGGGGATTTGATCATCAGCCCCAGCATTTT. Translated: CASNNDERGFDHQPQHF.

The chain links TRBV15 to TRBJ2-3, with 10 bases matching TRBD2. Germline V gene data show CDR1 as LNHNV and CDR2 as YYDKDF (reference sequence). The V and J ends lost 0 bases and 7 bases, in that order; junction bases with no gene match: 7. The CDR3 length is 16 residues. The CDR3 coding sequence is TGTGCCACCAGCAGAGAACGAGCGGGAGGGTTATATACGCAGTATTTT. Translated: CATSRERAGGLYTQYF.

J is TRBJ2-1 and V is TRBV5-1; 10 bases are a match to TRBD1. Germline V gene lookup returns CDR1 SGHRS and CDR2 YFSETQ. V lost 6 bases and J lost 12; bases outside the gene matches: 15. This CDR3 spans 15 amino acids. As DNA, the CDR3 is TGCGCCAGCACCCTTTCTGGGACAGGGGAGTCATGGCAGTTCTTC. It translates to CASTLSGTGESWQFF.

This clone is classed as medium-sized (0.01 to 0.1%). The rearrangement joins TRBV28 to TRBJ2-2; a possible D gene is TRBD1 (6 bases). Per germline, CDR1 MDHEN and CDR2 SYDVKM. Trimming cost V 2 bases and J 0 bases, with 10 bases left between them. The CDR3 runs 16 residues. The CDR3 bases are TGTGCCAGCAGTTTAATAGGACAGTCGAACACCGGGGAGCTGTTTTTT. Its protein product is CASSLIGQSNTGELFF. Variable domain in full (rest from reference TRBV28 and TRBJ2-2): DVKVTQSSRYLVKRTGEKVFLECVQDMDHENMFWYRQDPGLGLRLIYFSYDVKMKEKGDIPEGYSVSREKKERFSLILESASTNQTSMYLCASSLIGQSNTGELFFGEGSRLTVL.

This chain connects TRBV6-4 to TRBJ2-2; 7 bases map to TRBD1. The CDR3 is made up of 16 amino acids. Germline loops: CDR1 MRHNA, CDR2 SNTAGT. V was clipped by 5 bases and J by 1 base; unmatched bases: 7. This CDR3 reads CASSTGVEMNTGELFF. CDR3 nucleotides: TGTGCCAGCAGTACAGGGGTGGAAATGAACACCGGGGAGCTGTTTTTT.

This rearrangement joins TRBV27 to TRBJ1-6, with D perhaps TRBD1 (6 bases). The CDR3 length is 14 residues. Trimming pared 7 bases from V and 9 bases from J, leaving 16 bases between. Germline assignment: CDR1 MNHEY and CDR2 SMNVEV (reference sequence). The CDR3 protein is CASTKTGNRSPLHF. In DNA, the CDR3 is TGTGCCAGCACCAAAACAGGGAATCGTTCACCCCTCCACTTT.

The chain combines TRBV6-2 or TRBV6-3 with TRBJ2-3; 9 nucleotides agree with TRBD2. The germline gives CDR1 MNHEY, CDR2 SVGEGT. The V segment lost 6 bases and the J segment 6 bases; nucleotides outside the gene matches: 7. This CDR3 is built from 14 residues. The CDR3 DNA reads TGTGCCAGCAGCCCCGGACTAGCGACGGATACGCAGTATTTT. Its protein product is CASSPGLATDTQYF.

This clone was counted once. The CDR3 sequence: CASSYDSSYNEQFF. The CDR3 coding sequence is TGTGCCAGCAGCTACGACAGCTCCTACAATGAGCAGTTCTTC. This chain uses TRBV11-3 with TRBJ2-1; the D gene is possibly TRBD1 (5 bases). Germline assignment: CDR1 SGHNT and CDR2 YENEEA. The CDR3 runs to 14 residues. Trimming shortened V by 4 bases and J by 0 bases, and 7 bases separated the two germline ends.

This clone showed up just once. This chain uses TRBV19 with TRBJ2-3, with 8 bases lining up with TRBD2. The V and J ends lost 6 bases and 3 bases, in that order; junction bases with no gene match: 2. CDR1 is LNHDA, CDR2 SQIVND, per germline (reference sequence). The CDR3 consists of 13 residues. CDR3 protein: CASSGRETDTQYF. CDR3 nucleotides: TGTGCCAGTAGCGGGAGGGAGACAGATACGCAGTATTTT. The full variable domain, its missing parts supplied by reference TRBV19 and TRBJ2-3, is DGGITQSPKYLFRKEGQNVTLSCEQNLNHDAMYWYRQDPGQGLRLIYYSQIVNDFQKGDIAEGYSVSREKKESFPLTVTSAQKNPTAFYLCASSGRETDTQYFGPGTRLTVL.